This T cell receptor beta chain was found in a study of early T cells in non-severe SARS-CoV-2 infection. The wider study: Sequenced material consisted of bulk RNA (from unsorted whole blood), and chains were unpaired.

In the library, individual cDNA molecules carried attached unique molecular identifiers. TCRdb re-derived calls from the 5' RACE reads in MiXCR, one entry per CDR3 protein. The sample consists of fewer than 75,000 distinct CDR3 sequences, roughly 21% of them appearing once. This CDR3 has 15 residues. The germline V gene has CDR1 SGHAT and CDR2 FQNNGV. The J segment lost 4 bases and the V segment lost 8 bases, leaving 12 bases of the junction unmatched. The source was whole blood, collected at baseline. The sequence was collected from an adult who was a healthcare worker with PCR-confirmed SARS-CoV-2 infection or an uninfected control (not recorded which). This rearrangement joins TRBV11-2 to TRBJ2-5, with 8 nucleotides matching TRBD1. The CDR3 DNA reads TGTGCCAGCGGTCCGGGACAGGCCGGGGTAGAGACCCAGTACTTC. It encodes CASGPGQAGVETQYF.